The rows below give T cell receptor beta chains drawn from one sample of a study of T-cell memory formation after mild COVID-19. TCRdb fed the 5' RACE reads into MiXCR, producing one record per CDR3 protein. The sample shows more than 250,000 distinct CDR3 sequences, 15% to 20% of them seen only once. Material: PBMCs or a T cell subset sorted from them (not recorded which). The receptors here all came from a man between 18 and 29 years old who had mild COVID-19 (a few samples of this study predate the infection). Cell type and time point are not known. CDR3s include the opening cysteine and the closing phenylalanine or tryptophan. D genes are given only for firm matches. Some rows have no size entry. The others give once, few or many, or a class for an expanded clone.

J,D,size,V,DNA,CDR3
TRBJ1-1,.,few,TRBV29-1,TGCAGCGTTGAAGAAGGGGGGCGTGGGGACACTGAAGCTTTCTTT,CSVEEGGRGDTEAFF
TRBJ2-1,TRBD2,.,TRBV28,TGTGCCAGCAGTACACGGGGGGTAGATCCCAATGAGCAGTTCTTC,CASSTRGVDPNEQFF
TRBJ2-7,.,.,TRBV11-2,TGTGCCAGCAGTGGGGGGCGGGAAGTGCAGTACTTC,CASSGGREVQYF
TRBJ2-5,TRBD1,.,TRBV4-1,TGCGCCAGCAGCCAAGGAGGGGGACAGGGGGAGACCCAGTACTTC,CASSQGGGQGETQYF
TRBJ2-3,TRBD2,few,TRBV11-3,TGTGCCAGCAGCTTGCAGGGCGGGGGAAGCACAGATACGCAGTATTTT,CASSLQGGGSTDTQYF
TRBJ1-1,TRBD1,.,TRBV12-3/TRBV12-4,TGTGCCAGCGCCCCCGAGGGGGCCACTGAAGCTTTCTTT,CASAPEGATEAFF
TRBJ1-3,.,few,TRBV15,TGTGCCACCAGCAGAGATGGAATCTCTGGAAACACCATATATTTT,CATSRDGISGNTIYF
TRBJ1-2,.,few,TRBV12-3/TRBV12-4,TGTGCCAGCAGTTTGGGGAGGGGCTACACCTTC,CASSLGRGYTF
TRBJ2-1,TRBD2,.,TRBV4-2,TGTGCCAGCAGCCAAGAACTAGCGGGGGGGTATGAGCAGTTCTTC,CASSQELAGGYEQFF
TRBJ2-2,.,once,TRBV15,TGTGCCACCTCACGCGCAGGAGACACCGGGGAGCTGTTTTTT,CATSRAGDTGELFF
TRBJ2-3,.,few,TRBV7-3,TGTGCCAGCAGCGGTGGACACCACGGAGATACGCAGTATTTT,CASSGGHHGDTQYF
TRBJ2-3,.,.,TRBV9,TGTGCCAGCAGAGCCGGGACCGGGAGTTCGGATACGCAGTATTTT,CASRAGTGSSDTQYF
TRBJ2-3,.,.,TRBV4-3,TGCGCCAGCAGCCTCCAAAGTAGCGACCCCGCGAATACGCAGTATTTT,CASSLQSSDPANTQYF
TRBJ1-1,.,few,TRBV19,TGTGCCAGTAGTATGAGCAGGGGAGATGAAGCTTTCTTT,CASSMSRGDEAFF
TRBJ1-5,.,.,TRBV5-1,TGCGCCAGCAGCTTGGAGGGGTTCCAGCCCCAGCATTTT,CASSLEGFQPQHF
TRBJ1-5,.,few,TRBV6-1,TGTGCCAGCAGTGAAGGAGCTCAGCCCCAGCATTTT,CASSEGAQPQHF
TRBJ1-6,.,few,TRBV5-6,TGTGCCAGCAGCTTGGCGGCGACAGAATCTAATTCACCCCTCCACTTT,CASSLAATESNSPLHF
TRBJ2-5,TRBD1,few,TRBV7-9,TGTGCCAGCAGCTTCTACAGGGGCCGAGAGACCCAGTACTTC,CASSFYRGRETQYF
TRBJ2-7,TRBD2,.,TRBV28,TGTGCCAGCAGTTTCGCGGGGGAACCCTACGAGCAGTACTTC,CASSFAGEPYEQYF
TRBJ2-1,TRBD2,many,TRBV7-2,TGTGCCAGCAGCCCTCCCGGACTAGCTGGCAATGAGCAGTTCTTC,CASSPPGLAGNEQFF
TRBJ2-5,.,.,TRBV6-2/TRBV6-3,TGTGCCAGCACCATACAAGACAGCGCGGAGACCCAGTACTTC,CASTIQDSAETQYF
TRBJ2-3,TRBD2,.,TRBV27,TGTGCCAGCAGTTTAGGCGCTAGCGGGGGGGATACGCAGTATTTT,CASSLGASGGDTQYF
TRBJ1-4,TRBD1,.,TRBV29-1,TGCAGCGTTTCACAGGGGGCTAGTAATGAAAAACTGTTTTTT,CSVSQGASNEKLFF
TRBJ1-3,.,few,TRBV6-6,TGTGCCAGCAGTTACGGGGGTCTCGGAAACACCATATATTTT,CASSYGGLGNTIYF
TRBJ2-3,.,.,TRBV7-7,TGTGCTAGCAGCTGGGGCCGGGATGATACGCAGTATTTT,CASSWGRDDTQYF
TRBJ1-2,.,few,TRBV11-2,TGTGCCAGCAGCTTAGGCCCGGGAAGTGGCTATGGCTACACCTTC,CASSLGPGSGYGYTF
TRBJ2-5,.,.,TRBV27,TGTGCCAGCAGCACCACTCTGGAGAGGGAGACCCAGTACTTC,CASSTTLERETQYF
TRBJ2-3,TRBD2,few,TRBV4-3,TGCGCCAGCAGCAACCTAGCGGGTCACACAGATACGCAGTATTTT,CASSNLAGHTDTQYF
TRBJ2-3,TRBD2,many,TRBV6-2/TRBV6-3,TGTGCCAGCAGTGTAGCGGGGGATACAGATACGCAGTATTTT,CASSVAGDTDTQYF
TRBJ1-1,TRBD1,.,TRBV7-2,TGTGCCAGCAGCCTCGGACAGGGGGCGATCCCGAGGAACACTGAAGCTTTCTTT,CASSLGQGAIPRNTEAFF
TRBJ1-5,.,.,TRBV28,TGTGCCAGCACCCTTTTGGATCAGCCCCAGCATTTT,CASTLLDQPQHF
TRBJ2-3,.,few,TRBV4-2,TGTGCCAGCAGCCAAGTGGGAGATACGCAGTATTTT,CASSQVGDTQYF
TRBJ1-6,TRBD1,.,TRBV5-1,TGCGCCAGCAGCTTAACCGGGACAGACAATTCACCCCTCCACTTT,CASSLTGTDNSPLHF
TRBJ2-3,TRBD2,few,TRBV4-1,TGCGCCAGCAGCCAAGGGGAGGGAAGTGCGCAGTATTTT,CASSQGEGSAQYF
TRBJ2-5,.,.,TRBV4-1,TGCGCCAGCAGCCAGTCCCCGGGCTCCCTCCTTCAAGAGACCCAGTACTTC,CASSQSPGSLLQETQYF
TRBJ2-1,.,.,TRBV20-1,TGCAGTGCTAGAGATGACTCCGGGGAGCAGTTCTTC,CSARDDSGEQFF
TRBJ1-6,.,.,TRBV14,TGTGCCAGCAGCCGGGTCACAGGAAGCCAGTTAATTGGATATTCACCCCTCCACTTT,CASSRVTGSQLIGYSPLHF
TRBJ2-5,TRBD1,few,TRBV6-2/TRBV6-3,TGTGCCAGCAGGGGGACAGGGGGTCAGACCCAGTACTTC,CASRGTGGQTQYF
TRBJ2-3,.,.,TRBV25-1,TGTGCCAGCAACGGGGGTCTCACAGATACGCAGTATTTT,CASNGGLTDTQYF